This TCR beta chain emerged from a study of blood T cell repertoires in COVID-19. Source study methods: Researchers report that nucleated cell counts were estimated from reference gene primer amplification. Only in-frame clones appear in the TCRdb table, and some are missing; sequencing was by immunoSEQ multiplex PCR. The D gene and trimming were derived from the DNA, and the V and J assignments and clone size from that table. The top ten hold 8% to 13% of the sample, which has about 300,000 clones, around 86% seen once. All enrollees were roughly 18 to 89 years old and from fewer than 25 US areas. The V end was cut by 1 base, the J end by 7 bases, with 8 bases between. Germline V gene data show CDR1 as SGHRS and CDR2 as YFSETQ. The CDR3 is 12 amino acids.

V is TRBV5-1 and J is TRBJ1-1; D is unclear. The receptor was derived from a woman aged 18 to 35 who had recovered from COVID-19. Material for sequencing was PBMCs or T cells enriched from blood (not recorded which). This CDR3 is CASSLQDDEAFF. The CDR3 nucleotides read TGCGCCAGCAGCTTGCAGGATGATGAAGCTTTCTTT.